The 12 T cell receptor beta chains below all came from one sample that was sequenced in a study of CD8+CD57+ T cells in acquired aplastic anemia. TCR beta VDJ and CDR3 profiling used genomic DNA as template. TCRdb redid the calling of the reads with MiXCR, one entry per CDR3 protein. The table lists roughly 190,000 distinct CDR3 sequences, 54% of them singletons, with approximately 16% in the top ten. Material: sorted CD4+, CD8+, or CD8+CD57+ T cells (not recorded which) from PBMCs. These receptors were obtained from a human donor in good health, serving as a control.

This sequence joins TRBV5-5 and TRBJ2-7, with 7 bases identical to TRBD1. Germline V gene lookup returns CDR1 SGHKS and CDR2 YYEKEE (reference sequence). The J segment lost 2 bases and the V segment lost 0 bases, leaving 5 bases of the junction unmatched. The CDR3 consists of 15 residues. As DNA, the CDR3 is TGTGCCAGCAGCTTGGCAGACAGGGAAACCTACGAGCAGTACTTC. It encodes CASSLADRETYEQYF.

The chain is built from TRBV9 and TRBJ1-5; D is undetermined. Germline CDR1 is SGDLS and CDR2 is YYNGEE. Trimming removed 2 bases from V and 7 bases from J, with 10 bases in between. The CDR3 contains 13 residues. CDR3 protein: CASSVGWGQPQHF. CDR3 nucleotides: TGTGCCAGCAGCGTGGGGTGGGGACAGCCCCAGCATTTT.

The chain recombines TRBV20-1 with TRBJ2-7; a weak D match, TRBD1 (5 bases). Trimming cost V 3 bases and J 6 bases, with 9 bases left between them. This CDR3 contains 11 residues. Germline loops: CDR1 DFQATT, CDR2 SNEGSKA (reference sequence). Here the CDR3 reads CSASAGLEQYV. CDR3 in DNA: TGCAGTGCTAGCGCAGGGCTCGAGCAGTACGTC.

This clonotype was seen only once. The chain combines TRBV7-6 with TRBJ2-5; tentatively, D is TRBD1 (8 bases). This CDR3 is built from 16 residues. Germline CDR1 is SGHVS and CDR2 is FNYEAQ. The ends were cut back, 5 bases at V and 5 bases at J, with 21 bases in the middle. The CDR3 here is CASSQGASGTGETQYF. The CDR3 nucleotides read TGTGCCAGCAGCCAGGGGGCTAGCGGTACTGGGGAGACCCAGTACTTC. Full variable domain (missing parts from reference TRBV7-6 and TRBJ2-5): GAGVSQSPRYKVTKRGQDVALRCDPISGHVSLYWYRQALGQGPEFLTYFNYEAQQDKSGLPNDRFSAERPEGSISTLTIQRTEQRDSAMYRCASSQGASGTGETQYFGPGTRLLVL.

V is TRBV4-1 and J is TRBJ1-6; 7 bases match TRBD1. The germline gives CDR1 MGHRA, CDR2 YSYEKL. The CDR3 is 14 residues long. Trimming removed 3 bases from V and 7 bases from J; junction bases left unmatched: 3. The CDR3 coding sequence is TGCGCCAGCAGCCAGGGACAGATAAATTCACCCCTCCACTTT. It encodes CASSQGQINSPLHF.

V is TRBV19 and J is TRBJ2-7, with 10 nucleotides matching TRBD2. The CDR3 contains 15 residues. Per germline, CDR1 LNHDA and CDR2 SQIVND (reference sequence). Trimming cost V 7 bases and J 7 bases; bases outside gene matches: 13. Here the CDR3 reads CASTIAGTAGGEQYF. CDR3 in DNA: TGTGCCAGTACCATCGCCGGGACAGCGGGGGGGGAGCAGTACTTC.

There are many counts of this clonotype. The rearrangement links TRBV28 to TRBJ1-2; 10 bases fit TRBD1. Germline trimming cut 5 bases from V and 4 bases from J; bases unmatched to any gene: 4. This CDR3 region has 14 residues. Germline lookup yields CDR1 MDHEN and CDR2 SYDVKM. CDR3 in amino acids: CASSRQGAGYGYTF. For the CDR3, the DNA is TGTGCCAGCAGTAGACAGGGGGCCGGCTATGGCTACACCTTC.

This clonotype was recorded at least ten times. The CDR3 reads CASSLSRTDTQYF. DNA for the CDR3: TGCGCCAGCAGCCTCTCACGCACAGATACGCAGTATTTT. V is TRBV5-1 and J is TRBJ2-3, with D uncertain. Per the germline V gene, CDR1 is SGHRS and CDR2 is YFSETQ. Between the trimmed V and J ends, which lost 4 bases and 1 base, there was a span of 7 bases. CDR3 length: 13 residues.

This clonotype was seen many times. The genes are TRBV29-1 and TRBJ2-1; tentatively, D is TRBD1 (6 bases). The V gene lost 6 bases and the J gene lost 3 bases, with 15 bases spanning the gap. Germline V lookup: CDR1 SQVTM, CDR2 ANQGSEA. CDR3 length: 14 amino acids. CDR3 residues: CSVLLQGIYNEQFF. CDR3 sequence (DNA): TGCAGCGTCCTTCTACAGGGCATCTACAATGAGCAGTTCTTC.

The rearrangement joins TRBV7-3 to TRBJ1-2, with 8 bases fitting TRBD1. The CDR3 is 12 residues long. The germline CDR1 and CDR2 sequences are SGHTA and FQGTGA. Trimming removed 2 bases from V and 7 bases from J; junction bases left unmatched: 0. This CDR3 is CASSLGQGGYTF. CDR3 nucleotides: TGTGCCAGCAGCTTAGGACAGGGTGGCTACACCTTC. Full variable domain (outside the CDR3, taken from reference TRBV7-3 and TRBJ1-2): GAGVSQTPSNKVTEKGKYVELRCDPISGHTALYWYRQSLGQGPEFLIYFQGTGAADDSGLPNDRFFAVRPEGSVSTLKIQRTERGDSAVYLCASSLGQGGYTFGSGTRLTVV.

The CDR3 protein is CASGLPRDRGNYEQYF. CDR3 nucleotides: TGTGCTAGTGGTTTGCCTCGAGACAGGGGGAACTACGAGCAGTACTTC. This chain uses TRBV12-5 with TRBJ2-7; the match to TRBD1 covers 9 bases. V trimming: 2 bases; J trimming: 3 bases; junction bases outside the gene matches: 8. The V gene's germline CDR1 is LGHNT and CDR2 FRNRAP. The CDR3 length is 16 residues.

The V gene is TRBV25-1, the J gene TRBJ2-7; 10 nucleotides match TRBD2. The junction had 6 bases not matched to a gene; V was cut back by 5 bases and J by 5 bases. The germline V gene has CDR1 MGHDK and CDR2 SYGVNS. The CDR3 has 14 residues. Here the CDR3 DNA reads TGTGCCAGCAGTAGACCTAGCGGGAGCCACGAGCAGTACTTC. Protein product: CASSRPSGSHEQYF.